This T cell receptor beta chain comes out of a study of CD8+CD57+ T cells in acquired aplastic anemia. Study background: The DNA of sorted CD4+ and CD8+ cells averaged 3.2 ug.

Before being chosen for sequencing, patients had shown CD8+CD57+ cell expansion by flow cytometry. There was no therapy given to any patient before the blood sampling took place. It was genomic DNA that served as the template for profiling TCR beta VDJ and CDR3. Using its own MiXCR run on the reads, TCRdb lists one record per CDR3 protein. Of about 220,000 distinct CDR3 sequences listed, more than 40% are singletons. Germline values: CDR1 SEHNR, CDR2 FQNEAQ (reference sequence). This CDR3 has 15 amino acids. Unmatched junction bases numbered 11, after V lost 5 bases and J lost 9 bases. The TCR was taken from a human donor with aplastic anemia. The sample taken for sequencing was sorted CD4+, CD8+, or CD8+CD57+ T cells (not recorded which) from PBMCs. The rearrangement joins TRBV7-9 to TRBJ2-1; the match to TRBD1 covers 9 bases. CDR3 nucleotides: TGTGCCAGCAGCCCACCCGGGACAGGGCCCCGTGAGCAGTTCTTC. This sequence encodes CASSPPGTGPREQFF. The variable domain in full, with the rest retrieved from reference TRBV7-9 and TRBJ2-1, is DTGVSQNPRHKITKRGQNVTFRCDPISEHNRLYWYRQTLGQGPEFLTYFQNEAQLEKSRLLSDRFSAERPKGSFSTLEIQRTEQGDSAMYLCASSPPGTGPREQFFGPGTRLTVL.